One and the same sample provided the 5 T cell receptor beta chains below, sequenced in a study of PD-L1 blockade in urothelial cancer. Time point noted: pretreatment peripheral blood. Sequenced by immunoSEQ multiplex PCR; TCRdb stores in-frame clones only, minus some. The sample shows approximately 48,000 clones, around 85% of them seen only once. The starting material was PBMCs, obtained around atezolizumab (anti-PD-L1) treatment. These receptor sequences come from a woman aged 60-75 years with urothelial cancer.

The chain joins TRBV6-6 to TRBJ1-1; the match to TRBD1 covers 8 bases. The CDR3 is 14 residues long. Germline CDR1 MNHNY, CDR2 SVGAGI (reference sequence). V was clipped by 8 bases and J by 1 base; unmatched bases: 6. The CDR3 nucleotides are TGTGCCAGCGGTACAGACAGGGGGAACACTGAAGCTTTCTTT. It codes for CASGTDRGNTEAFF.

V is TRBV15 and J is TRBJ2-7; 7 bases fit TRBD2. CDR3 size: 16 residues. The V gene end was trimmed by 0 bases and the J gene end by 5 bases; junction bases not matched to a gene: 10. Germline V CDR1 and CDR2: LNHNV, YYDKDF (reference sequence). CDR3 bases: TGTGCCACCAGCAGAGATCGTCTGGCGGGAGTCCACGAGCAGTACTTC. Translation gives CATSRDRLAGVHEQYF.

The chain has TRBV2 and TRBJ2-7; 8 nucleotides agree with TRBD2. Per germline, CDR1 SNHLY and CDR2 FYNNEI. The J segment lost 4 bases and the V segment lost 4 bases, leaving 6 bases of the junction unmatched. There are 14 residues in the CDR3. CDR3 sequence: CASSAGGGAYEQYF. CDR3 coding DNA: TGTGCCAGCAGTGCCGGGGGGGGCGCTTACGAGCAGTACTTC.

The chain is built from TRBV10-3 and TRBJ1-5; TRBD1 is a possible D gene (6 bases). Looked up from germline, CDR1 is ENHRY and CDR2 is SYGVKD. The CDR3 is made up of 15 amino acids. V was cut by 0 bases and J by 10 bases, with 16 bases left in between. The CDR3 loop reads CAISESGAGDEPQHF. The CDR3 nucleotides are TGTGCCATCAGTGAGTCGGGGGCTGGAGACGAACCCCAGCATTTT.

The CDR3 here is CSAEGDRPYGYTF. CDR3 sequence (DNA): TGCAGCGCCGAAGGGGACAGACCCTATGGCTACACCTTC. This chain uses TRBV29-1 with TRBJ1-2; 7 bases are shared with TRBD1. Germline CDR1 SQVTM, CDR2 ANQGSEA. J gave up 4 bases and V 7 bases, and 9 bases lay outside the gene matches. The CDR3 extends over 13 amino acids.